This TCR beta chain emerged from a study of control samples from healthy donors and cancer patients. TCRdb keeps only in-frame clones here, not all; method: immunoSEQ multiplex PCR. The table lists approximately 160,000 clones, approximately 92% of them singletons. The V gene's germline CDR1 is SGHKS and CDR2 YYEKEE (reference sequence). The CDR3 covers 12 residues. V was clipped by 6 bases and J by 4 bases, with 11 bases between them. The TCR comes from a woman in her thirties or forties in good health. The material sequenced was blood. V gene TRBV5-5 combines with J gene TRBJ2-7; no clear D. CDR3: CASMDPLYEQYF. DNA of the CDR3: TGTGCCAGCATGGACCCGCTATACGAGCAGTACTTC.